The clone carrying this TCR beta chain was counted a few times. The antigen is not known. The data were taken from a study of T cells in Graves' hyperthyroidism and ophthalmopathy. In germline, CDR1 is MNHEY, CDR2 SVGEGT. V was pared by 6 bases and J by 8 bases, with 11 bases between. This CDR3 has 12 residues. Patients aged 18 to 65 had newly diagnosed hyperthyroidism that had lasted under 2 months. For the diagnoses, clinical symptoms, serum thyroxine and TRAb, thyroid ultrasound and orbital computed tomography were used. Points from the study as a whole: The blood repertoire included most of the expanded thyroid clonotypes above 0.001.

TCR beta CDR3 regions were amplified from RNA transcripts. The study used the HTBI primer set for a first-round RT-PCR of the TCR CDR3. A single record per CDR3 protein comes from TCRdb applying MiXCR to the multiplex PCR reads. The table records fewer than 800,000 distinct CDR3 sequences, less than 20% of them present only once. Source material: blood. This chain joins TRBV6-2 or TRBV6-3 and TRBJ2-1; the D is unclear. The source is a man between 18 and 35 years old with Graves' hyperthyroidism. The CDR3 DNA sequence: TGTGCCAGCAGGTTACGTTGGTATGAGCAGTTCTTC. It codes for CASRLRWYEQFF.